This T cell receptor beta chain is drawn from a study of response to subunit inactivated influenza vaccine. In germline, CDR1 is SGHTA, CDR2 FQGTGA. The ends lost 4 bases at V and 4 bases at J; junction bases unmatched: 8. CDR3 length: 17 amino acids. TCRdb called the RT-PCR reads again in MiXCR, with one record for every CDR3 protein. Among 500,000 to 600,000 distinct CDR3 sequences listed, around 13% were seen once. General observations from the study: The authors offered the suggestion that each seasonal influenza vaccination recruits few new T cells.

This clonotype turned up a few times. Antigen specificity is unknown. This chain connects TRBV7-3 to TRBJ2-2, with 11 bases matching TRBD1. Specimen: PBMCs from blood, collected about 40 days after vaccination. The sequence was collected from a man aged 45-65 years who received an inactivated influenza vaccine. This CDR3 reads CASSSRYGTGGTGELFF. The DNA for the CDR3 is TGTGCCAGCAGCTCGCGATACGGGACAGGGGGCACCGGGGAGCTGTTTTTT.